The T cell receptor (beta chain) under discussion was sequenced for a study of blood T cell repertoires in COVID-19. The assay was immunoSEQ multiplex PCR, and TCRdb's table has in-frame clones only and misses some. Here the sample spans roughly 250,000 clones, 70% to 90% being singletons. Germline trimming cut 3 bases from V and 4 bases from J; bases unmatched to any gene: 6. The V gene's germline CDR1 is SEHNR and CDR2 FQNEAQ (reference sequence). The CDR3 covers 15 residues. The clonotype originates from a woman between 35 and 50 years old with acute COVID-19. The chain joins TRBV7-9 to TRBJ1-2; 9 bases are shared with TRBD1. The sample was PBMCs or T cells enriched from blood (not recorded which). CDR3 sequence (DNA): TGTGCCAGCAGCTTCGCACAGGGGGCGAGCTATGGCTACACCTTC. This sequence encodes CASSFAQGASYGYTF. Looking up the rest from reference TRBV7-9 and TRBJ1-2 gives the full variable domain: DTGVSQNPRHKITKRGQNVTFRCDPISEHNRLYWYRQTLGQGPEFLTYFQNEAQLEKSRLLSDRFSAERPKGSFSTLEIQRTEQGDSAMYLCASSFAQGASYGYTFGSGTRLTVV.